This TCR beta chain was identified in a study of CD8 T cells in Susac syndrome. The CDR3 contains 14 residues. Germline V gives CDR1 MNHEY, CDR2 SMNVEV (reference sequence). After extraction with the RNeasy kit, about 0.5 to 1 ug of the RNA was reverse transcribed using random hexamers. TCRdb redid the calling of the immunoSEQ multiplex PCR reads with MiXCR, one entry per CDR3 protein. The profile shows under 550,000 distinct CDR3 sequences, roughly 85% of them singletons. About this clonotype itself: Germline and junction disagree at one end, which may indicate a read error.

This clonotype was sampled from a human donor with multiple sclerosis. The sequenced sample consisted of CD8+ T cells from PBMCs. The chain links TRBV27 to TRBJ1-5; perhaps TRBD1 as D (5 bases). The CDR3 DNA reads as TGTGCCAGCAGTGTATCCGGGACGGCCAGGCCCCAGCATTTT. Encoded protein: CASSVSGTARPQHF.